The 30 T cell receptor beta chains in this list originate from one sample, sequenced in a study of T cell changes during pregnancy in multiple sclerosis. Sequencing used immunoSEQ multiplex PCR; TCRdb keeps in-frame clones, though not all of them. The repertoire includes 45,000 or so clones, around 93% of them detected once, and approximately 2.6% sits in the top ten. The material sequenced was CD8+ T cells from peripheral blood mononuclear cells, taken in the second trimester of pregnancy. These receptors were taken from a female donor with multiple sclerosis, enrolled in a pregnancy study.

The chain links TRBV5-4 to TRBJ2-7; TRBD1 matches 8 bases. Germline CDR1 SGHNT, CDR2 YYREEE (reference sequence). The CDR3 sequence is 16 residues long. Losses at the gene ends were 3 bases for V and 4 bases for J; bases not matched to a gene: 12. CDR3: CASSWAGRTGGYEQYF. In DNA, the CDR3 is TGTGCCAGCAGCTGGGCGGGGCGCACAGGGGGATACGAGCAGTACTTC.

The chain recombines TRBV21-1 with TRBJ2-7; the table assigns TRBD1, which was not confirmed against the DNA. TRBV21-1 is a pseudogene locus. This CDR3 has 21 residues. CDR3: CASSRSDRGLPRVSPCYEQYF. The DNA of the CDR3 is TGTGCCAGCAGCCGATCGGACAGGGGGCTCCCACGCGTCTCACCCTGCTACGAGCAGTACTTC.

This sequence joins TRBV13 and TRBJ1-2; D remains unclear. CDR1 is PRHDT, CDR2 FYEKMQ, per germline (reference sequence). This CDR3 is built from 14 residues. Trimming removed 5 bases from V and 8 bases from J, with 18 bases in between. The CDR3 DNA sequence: TGTGCCAGCAGCCCCGCCCCGTCAAGAGAGGGCTACACCTTC. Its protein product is CASSPAPSREGYTF.

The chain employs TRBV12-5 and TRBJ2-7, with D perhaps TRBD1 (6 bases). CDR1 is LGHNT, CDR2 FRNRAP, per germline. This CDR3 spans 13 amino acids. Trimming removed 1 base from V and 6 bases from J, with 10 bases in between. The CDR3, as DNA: TGTGCTAGTGGTTTGGGGGGACACCCCGAGCAGTACTTC. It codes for CASGLGGHPEQYF.

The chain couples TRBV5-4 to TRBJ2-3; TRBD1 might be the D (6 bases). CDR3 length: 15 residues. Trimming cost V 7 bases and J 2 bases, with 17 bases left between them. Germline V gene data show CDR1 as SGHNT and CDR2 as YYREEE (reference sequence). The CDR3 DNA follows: TGTGCCAGCGCCGGTGGGGGCGGGTTCACAGATACGCAGTATTTT. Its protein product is CASAGGGGFTDTQYF.

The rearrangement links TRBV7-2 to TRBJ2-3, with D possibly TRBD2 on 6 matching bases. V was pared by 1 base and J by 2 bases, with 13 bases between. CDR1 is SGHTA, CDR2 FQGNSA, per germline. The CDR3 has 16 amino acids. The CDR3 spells CASSLDVAVPTDTQYF. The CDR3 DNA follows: TGTGCCAGCAGCTTAGATGTAGCGGTACCCACAGATACGCAGTATTTT.

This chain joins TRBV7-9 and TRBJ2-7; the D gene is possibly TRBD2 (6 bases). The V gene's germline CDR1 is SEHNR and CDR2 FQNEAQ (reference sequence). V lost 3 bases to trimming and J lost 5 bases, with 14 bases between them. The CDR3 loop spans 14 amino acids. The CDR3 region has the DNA TGTGCCAGCAGCTTCCGGGACTGGCAGGACGAGCAGTACTTC. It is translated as CASSFRDWQDEQYF. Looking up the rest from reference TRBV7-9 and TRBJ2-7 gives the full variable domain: DTGVSQNPRHKITKRGQNVTFRCDPISEHNRLYWYRQTLGQGPEFLTYFQNEAQLEKSRLLSDRFSAERPKGSFSTLEIQRTEQGDSAMYLCASSFRDWQDEQYFGPGTRLTVT.

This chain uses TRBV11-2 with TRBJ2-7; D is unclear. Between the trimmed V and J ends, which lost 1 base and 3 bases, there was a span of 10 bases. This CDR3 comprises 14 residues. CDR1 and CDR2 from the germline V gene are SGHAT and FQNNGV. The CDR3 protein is CASSLVQLNYEQYF. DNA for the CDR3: TGTGCCAGCAGCTTAGTACAGTTAAACTACGAGCAGTACTTC.

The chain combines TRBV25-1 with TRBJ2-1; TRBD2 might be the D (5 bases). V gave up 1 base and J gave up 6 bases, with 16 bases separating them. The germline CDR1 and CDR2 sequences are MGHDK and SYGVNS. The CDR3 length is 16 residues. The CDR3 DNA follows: TGTGCCAGCAGTGAATGGGAGACGGCCCCGGGCAATGAGCAGTTCTTC. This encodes CASSEWETAPGNEQFF.

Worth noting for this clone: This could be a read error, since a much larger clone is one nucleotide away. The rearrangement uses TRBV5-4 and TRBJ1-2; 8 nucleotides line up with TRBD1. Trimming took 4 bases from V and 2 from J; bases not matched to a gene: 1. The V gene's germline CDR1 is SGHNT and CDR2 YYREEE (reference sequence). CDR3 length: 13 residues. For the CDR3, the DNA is TGTGCCAGCAGCCGGGACAGGAACTATGGCTACACCTTC. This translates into CASSRDRNYGYTF.

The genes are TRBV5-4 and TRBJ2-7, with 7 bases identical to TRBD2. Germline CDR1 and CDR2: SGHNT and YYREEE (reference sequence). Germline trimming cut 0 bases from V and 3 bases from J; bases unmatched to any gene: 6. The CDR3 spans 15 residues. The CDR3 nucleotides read TGTGCCAGCAGCTTGGAACGGGGGGTTGGCTACGAGCAGTACTTC. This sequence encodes CASSLERGVGYEQYF. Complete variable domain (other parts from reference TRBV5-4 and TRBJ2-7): ETGVTQSPTHLIKTRGQQVTLRCSSQSGHNTVSWYQQALGQGPQFIFQYYREEENGRGNFPPRFSGLQFPNYSSELNVNALELDDSALYLCASSLERGVGYEQYFGPGTRLTVT.

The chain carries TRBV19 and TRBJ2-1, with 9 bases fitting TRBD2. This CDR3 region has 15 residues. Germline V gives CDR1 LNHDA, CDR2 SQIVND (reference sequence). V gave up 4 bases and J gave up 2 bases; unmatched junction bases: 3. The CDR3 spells CASSNSGGAYNEQFF. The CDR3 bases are TGTGCCAGTAGTAATAGCGGGGGAGCCTACAATGAGCAGTTCTTC. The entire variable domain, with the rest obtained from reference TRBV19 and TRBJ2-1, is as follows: DGGITQSPKYLFRKEGQNVTLSCEQNLNHDAMYWYRQDPGQGLRLIYYSQIVNDFQKGDIAEGYSVSREKKESFPLTVTSAQKNPTAFYLCASSNSGGAYNEQFFGPGTRLTVL.

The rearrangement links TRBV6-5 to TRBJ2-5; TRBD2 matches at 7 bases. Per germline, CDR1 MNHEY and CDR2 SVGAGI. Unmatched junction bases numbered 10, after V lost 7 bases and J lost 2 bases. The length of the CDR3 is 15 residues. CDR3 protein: CASTARGGTQETQYF. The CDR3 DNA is TGTGCCAGCACCGCCCGCGGGGGAACTCAAGAGACCCAGTACTTC.

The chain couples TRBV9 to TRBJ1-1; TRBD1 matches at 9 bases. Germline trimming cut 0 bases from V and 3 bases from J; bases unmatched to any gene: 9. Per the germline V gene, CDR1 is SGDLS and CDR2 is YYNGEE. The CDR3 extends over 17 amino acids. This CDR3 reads CASSVARDRGSDTEAFF. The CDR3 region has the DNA TGTGCCAGCAGCGTAGCTCGAGACAGGGGGTCGGACACTGAAGCTTTCTTT.

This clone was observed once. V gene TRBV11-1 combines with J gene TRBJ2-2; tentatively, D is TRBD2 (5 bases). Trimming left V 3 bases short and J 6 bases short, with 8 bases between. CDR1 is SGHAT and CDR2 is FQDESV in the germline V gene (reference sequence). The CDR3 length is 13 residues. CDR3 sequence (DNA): TGTGCCAGCAGCTTCGGGGTCCCCGGGGAGCTGTTTTTT. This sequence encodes CASSFGVPGELFF.

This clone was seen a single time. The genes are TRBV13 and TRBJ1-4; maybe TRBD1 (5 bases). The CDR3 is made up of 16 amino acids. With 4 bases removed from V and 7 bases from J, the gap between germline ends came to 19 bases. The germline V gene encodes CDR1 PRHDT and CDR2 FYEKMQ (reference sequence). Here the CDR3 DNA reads TGTGCCAGCAGCTCTTCCCAGGGATTCGCTGGTGAAAAACTGTTTTTT. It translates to CASSSSQGFAGEKLFF.

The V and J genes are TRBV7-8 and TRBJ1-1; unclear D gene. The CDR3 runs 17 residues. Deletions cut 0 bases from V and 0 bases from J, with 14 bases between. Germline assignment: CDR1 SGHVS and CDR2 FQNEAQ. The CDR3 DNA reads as TGTGCCAGCAGCTTAGCCGGCCCGGGAGGCATGAACACTGAAGCTTTCTTT. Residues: CASSLAGPGGMNTEAFF. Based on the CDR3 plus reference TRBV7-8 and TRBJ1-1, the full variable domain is GAGVSQSPRYKVAKRGQDVALRCDPISGHVSLFWYQQALGQGPEFLTYFQNEAQLDKSGLPSDRFFAERPEGSVSTLKIQRTQQEDSAVYLCASSLAGPGGMNTEAFFGQGTRLTVV.

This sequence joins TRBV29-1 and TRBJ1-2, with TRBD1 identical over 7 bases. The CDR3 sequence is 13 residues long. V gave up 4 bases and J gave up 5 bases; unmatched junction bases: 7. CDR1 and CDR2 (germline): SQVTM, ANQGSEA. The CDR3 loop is CSVVPAGGYGYTF. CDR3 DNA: TGCAGCGTTGTCCCGGCAGGGGGGTATGGCTACACCTTC. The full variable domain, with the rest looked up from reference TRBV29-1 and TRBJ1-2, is SAVISQKPSRDICQRGTSLTIQCQVDSQVTMMFWYRQQPGQSLTLIATANQGSEATYESGFVIDKFPISRPNLTFSTLTVSNMSPEDSSIYLCSVVPAGGYGYTFGSGTRLTVV.

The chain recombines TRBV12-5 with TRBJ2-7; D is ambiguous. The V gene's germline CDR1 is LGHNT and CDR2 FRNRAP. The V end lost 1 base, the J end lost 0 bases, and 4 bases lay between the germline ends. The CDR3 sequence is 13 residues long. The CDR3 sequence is CASGLDNSYEQYF. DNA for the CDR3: TGTGCTAGTGGTTTGGACAACTCCTACGAGCAGTACTTC. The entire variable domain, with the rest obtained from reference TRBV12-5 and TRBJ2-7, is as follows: DARVTQTPRHKVTEMGQEVTMRCQPILGHNTVFWYRQTMMQGLELLAYFRNRAPLDDSGMPKDRFSAEMPDATLATLKIQPSEPRDSAVYFCASGLDNSYEQYFGPGTRLTVT.

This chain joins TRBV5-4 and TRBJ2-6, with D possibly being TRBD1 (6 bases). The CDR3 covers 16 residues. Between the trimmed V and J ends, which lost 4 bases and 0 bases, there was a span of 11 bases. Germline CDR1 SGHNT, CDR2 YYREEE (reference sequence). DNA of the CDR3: TGTGCCAGCAGCCAAGGGGGTCCCTCTGGGGCCAACGTCCTGACTTTC. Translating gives CASSQGGPSGANVLTF.

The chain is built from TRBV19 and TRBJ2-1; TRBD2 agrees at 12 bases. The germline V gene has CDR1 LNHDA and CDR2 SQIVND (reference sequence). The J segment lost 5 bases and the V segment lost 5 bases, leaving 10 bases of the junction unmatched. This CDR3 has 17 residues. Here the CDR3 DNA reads TGTGCCAGTAGTCGAGGACTAGCGGGGCTGCCTAACAATGAGCAGTTCTTC. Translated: CASSRGLAGLPNNEQFF.

The chain's CDR3 is CAWSVGSPSEAFF. The CDR3 region has the DNA TGTGCCTGGAGTGTCGGGAGCCCCAGCGAAGCTTTCTTT. This sequence joins TRBV30 and TRBJ1-1; no definite D call. Germline CDR1 reads GTSNPN; CDR2 reads SVGIG (reference sequence). The CDR3 extends over 13 amino acids. Deletions cut 0 bases from V and 8 bases from J, with 13 bases between.

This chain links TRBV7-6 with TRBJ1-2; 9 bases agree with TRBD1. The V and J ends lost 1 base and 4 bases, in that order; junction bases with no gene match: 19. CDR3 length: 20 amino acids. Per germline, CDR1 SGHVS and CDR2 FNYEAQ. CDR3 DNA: TGTGCCAGCAGCTTAGAAGAAGGTGGGACAGGGCCTGCCCAGATCTATGGCTACACCTTC. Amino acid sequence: CASSLEEGGTGPAQIYGYTF.

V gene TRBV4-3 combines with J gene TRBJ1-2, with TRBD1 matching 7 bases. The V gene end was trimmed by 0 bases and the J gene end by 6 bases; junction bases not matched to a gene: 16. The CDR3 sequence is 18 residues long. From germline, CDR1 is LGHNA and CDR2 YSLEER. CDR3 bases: TGCGCCAGCAGCCAAGATAGGGGGCAGGGGGGAGGCTATGATGGCTACACCTTC. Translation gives CASSQDRGQGGGYDGYTF.

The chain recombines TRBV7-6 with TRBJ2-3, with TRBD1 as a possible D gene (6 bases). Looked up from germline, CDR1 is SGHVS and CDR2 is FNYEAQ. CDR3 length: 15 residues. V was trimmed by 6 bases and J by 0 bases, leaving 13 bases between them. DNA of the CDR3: TGTGCCAGCAGTCCTGGACAGATTAGCACAGATACGCAGTATTTT. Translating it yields CASSPGQISTDTQYF.

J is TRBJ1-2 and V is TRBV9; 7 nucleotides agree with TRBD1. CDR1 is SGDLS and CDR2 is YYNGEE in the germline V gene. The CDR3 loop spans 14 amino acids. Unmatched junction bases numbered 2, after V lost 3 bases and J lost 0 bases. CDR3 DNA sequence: TGTGCCAGCAGCGGGCAGGGGGCTAACTATGGCTACACCTTC. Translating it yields CASSGQGANYGYTF. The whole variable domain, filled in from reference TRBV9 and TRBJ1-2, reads DSGVTQTPKHLITATGQRVTLRCSPRSGDLSVYWYQQSLDQGLQFLIQYYNGEERAKGNILERFSAQQFPDLHSELNLSSLELGDSALYFCASSGQGANYGYTFGSGTRLTVV.

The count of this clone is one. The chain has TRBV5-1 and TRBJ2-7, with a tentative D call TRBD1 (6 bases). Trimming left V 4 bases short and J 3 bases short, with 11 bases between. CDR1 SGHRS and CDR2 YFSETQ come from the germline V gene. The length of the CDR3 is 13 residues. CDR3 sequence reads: CASSQRQDYEQYF. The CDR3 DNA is TGCGCCAGCAGCCAGCGACAGGACTACGAGCAGTACTTC.

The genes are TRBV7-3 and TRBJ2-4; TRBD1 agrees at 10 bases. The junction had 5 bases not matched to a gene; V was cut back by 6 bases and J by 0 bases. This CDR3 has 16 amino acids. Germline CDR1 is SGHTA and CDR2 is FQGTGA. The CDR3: CASSPGQGGAKNIQYF. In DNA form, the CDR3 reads TGTGCCAGCAGTCCCGGACAGGGGGGAGCCAAAAACATTCAGTACTTC.

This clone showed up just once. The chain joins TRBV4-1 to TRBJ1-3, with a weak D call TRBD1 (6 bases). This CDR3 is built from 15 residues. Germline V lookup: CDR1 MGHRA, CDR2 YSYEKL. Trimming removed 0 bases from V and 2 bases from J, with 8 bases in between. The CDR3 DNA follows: TGCGCCAGCAGCCAAGAGGCAGGGGCTGGAAACACCATATATTTT. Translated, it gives CASSQEAGAGNTIYF.

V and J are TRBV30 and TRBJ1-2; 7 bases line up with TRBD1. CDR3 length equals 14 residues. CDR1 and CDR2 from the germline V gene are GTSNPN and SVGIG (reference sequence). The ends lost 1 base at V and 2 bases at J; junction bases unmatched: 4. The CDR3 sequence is CAWSGGQANYGYTF. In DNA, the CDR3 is TGTGCCTGGAGTGGAGGACAGGCCAACTATGGCTACACCTTC.